One T cell receptor (beta chain) is described in this entry. The target antigen is unknown. This entry belongs to a study of T cells after yellow fever vaccination. Study results and limitations: Peak timing came faster in the weaker secondary response, day 5 versus 15. Post-booster repertoires contained most primary-vaccination clones again (96% CD4, about 90% CD8). Only a minor proportion of clonotypes was detected across both CD4 and CD8 compartments.

Deletions cut 2 bases from V and 6 bases from J, with 6 bases between. There are 11 residues in the CDR3. Germline V gene lookup returns CDR1 DFQATT and CDR2 SNEGSKA (reference sequence). Template switching with 5'RACE generated the TCR cDNA and added a universal primer site and UMIs. TCRdb processed the 5' RACE reads anew with MiXCR; each CDR3 protein has one entry. The sample lists hundreds of thousands of distinct CDR3 sequences; 18% were seen once. J is TRBJ2-3 and V is TRBV20-1; D is undetermined. The sequence was obtained from a man aged 18 to 29 who received the YFV17D yellow fever vaccine. The sample was PBMCs, taken before the yellow fever booster vaccination. In DNA form, the CDR3 reads TGCAGTGCTAGACAATCGGATACGCAGTATTTT. Amino acid sequence: CSARQSDTQYF.